This passage covers 12 T cell receptor beta chains from one sample sequenced in a study of identical twins. From the 5' RACE reads, TCRdb called clonotypes with MiXCR, one entry per CDR3 protein. The sample has a few hundred thousand distinct CDR3 sequences, 10% to 13% seen once; the top ten hold 9% to 10%. Material for sequencing was memory T cells sorted from blood. These receptor sequences come from a man aged 50-60 years in good health.

The chain combines TRBV4-3 with TRBJ2-1; 13 bases map to TRBD2. V lost 1 base, J lost 12 bases, and 6 bases stayed unmatched. In germline, CDR1 is LGHNA, CDR2 YSLEER. This CDR3 comprises 15 residues. The CDR3 here is CASSQGTSGRIGQFF. The CDR3, as DNA: TGCGCCAGCAGCCAAGGGACTAGCGGGAGAATCGGGCAGTTCTTC.

This clonotype showed up many times. The J gene is TRBJ2-7, the V gene TRBV5-1; 12 nucleotides align to TRBD1. This CDR3 is built from 15 residues. The V segment lost 1 base and the J segment 6 bases; nucleotides outside the gene matches: 5. Germline lookup yields CDR1 SGHRS and CDR2 YFSETQ. The CDR3 spells CASSLKGQGASEQYF. DNA of the CDR3: TGCGCCAGCAGCTTGAAGGGACAGGGGGCCTCCGAGCAGTACTTC.

The chain links TRBV14 to TRBJ1-1; D unclear. V lost 1 base to trimming and J lost 3 bases, with 6 bases between them. Germline CDR1 SGHDN, CDR2 FVKESK. This CDR3 has 13 residues. This CDR3 is CASSQVRYTEAFF. Written as DNA, the CDR3 is TGTGCCAGCAGCCAAGTCAGATACACTGAAGCTTTCTTT.

This clonotype was picked up a small number of times. The J gene is TRBJ2-1, the V gene TRBV5-1, with D possibly being TRBD2 (5 bases). In germline, CDR1 is SGHRS, CDR2 YFSETQ. This CDR3 is built from 13 residues. Trimming shortened V by 0 bases and J by 8 bases, and 9 bases separated the two germline ends. This chain's CDR3 is CASSLARGHEQFF. CDR3 nucleotides: TGCGCCAGCAGCTTGGCCCGGGGTCATGAGCAGTTCTTC.

This clonotype was seen many times. The genes are TRBV20-1 and TRBJ2-3, with 8 bases that match TRBD2. Germline CDR1 and CDR2: DFQATT and SNEGSKA (reference sequence). CDR3 length equals 16 residues. V shed 6 bases, J shed 4 bases, and the junction held 15 bases outside the gene matches. The CDR3 bases are TGCAGTGCCCTTAGGTCCGCGGGAGGTGGAGCAGATACGCAGTATTTT. Translation: CSALRSAGGGADTQYF.

The chain uses TRBV20-1 and TRBJ1-5, with 7 bases that match TRBD1. Germline V gene lookup returns CDR1 DFQATT and CDR2 SNEGSKA (reference sequence). The CDR3 is 14 amino acids. The J segment lost 3 bases and the V segment lost 2 bases, leaving 4 bases of the junction unmatched. CDR3 DNA: TGCAGTGCTAGACGACAGGGACCCAATCAGCCCCAGCATTTT. It yields the protein CSARRQGPNQPQHF.

At least ten counts were recorded for this clonotype. The chain couples TRBV4-1 to TRBJ1-6; D possibly corresponds to TRBD1 (6 bases). The CDR3 covers 16 residues. Germline V lookup: CDR1 MGHRA, CDR2 YSYEKL. Deletions cut 2 bases from V and 14 bases from J, with 22 bases between. CDR3 coding DNA: TGCGCCAGCAGCCAACGGGGACACCTGCGATCGGAGGCCCTCCACTTT. It codes for CASSQRGHLRSEALHF.

This clonotype was counted ten times or more. V is TRBV12-3 or TRBV12-4 and J is TRBJ2-7, with D tentatively TRBD1 (5 bases). V was cut by 3 bases and J by 2 bases, with 11 bases left in between. The CDR3 sequence is 14 residues long. CDR3 coding DNA: TGTGCCAGCAGTTTGTACCAGGGTCCCTACGAGCAGTACTTC. Translation gives CASSLYQGPYEQYF.

This clonotype was counted ten times or more. The rearrangement uses TRBV9 and TRBJ1-6; D gene unclear. Germline CDR1 is SGDLS and CDR2 is YYNGEE. CDR3 length: 17 amino acids. Between the trimmed V and J ends, which lost 1 base and 6 bases, there was a span of 17 bases. CDR3 in amino acids: CASSVSAEPHLNSPLHF. DNA for the CDR3: TGTGCCAGCAGCGTATCTGCTGAGCCTCACCTTAATTCACCCCTCCACTTT.

The rearrangement uses TRBV6-5 and TRBJ1-3; D remains unclear. This CDR3 contains 16 residues. Germline lookup yields CDR1 MNHEY and CDR2 SVGAGI. Trimming shortened V by 0 bases and J by 2 bases, and 11 bases separated the two germline ends. The CDR3, as DNA: TGTGCCAGCAGTTACTCGGCGGGGTCTACTGGAAACACCATATATTTT. It codes for CASSYSAGSTGNTIYF.

This clonotype was observed many times. V gene TRBV29-1 combines with J gene TRBJ1-1, with D maybe TRBD1 (5 bases). V was clipped by 6 bases and J by 0 bases, with 8 bases between them. The CDR3 loop spans 12 amino acids. CDR1 SQVTM and CDR2 ANQGSEA come from the germline V gene. CDR3 region: CSVGRMNTEAFF. CDR3 DNA: TGCAGCGTGGGACGGATGAACACTGAAGCTTTCTTT.

Ten or more counts support this clonotype. Here the CDR3 DNA reads TGCGCCAGCACCTTAATTAGCACAGATACGCAGTATTTT. It translates to CASTLISTDTQYF. The chain carries TRBV5-1 and TRBJ2-3; D is unresolved. Trimming removed 6 bases from V and 0 bases from J, with 8 bases in between. The germline gives CDR1 SGHRS, CDR2 YFSETQ. CDR3 length equals 13 residues.